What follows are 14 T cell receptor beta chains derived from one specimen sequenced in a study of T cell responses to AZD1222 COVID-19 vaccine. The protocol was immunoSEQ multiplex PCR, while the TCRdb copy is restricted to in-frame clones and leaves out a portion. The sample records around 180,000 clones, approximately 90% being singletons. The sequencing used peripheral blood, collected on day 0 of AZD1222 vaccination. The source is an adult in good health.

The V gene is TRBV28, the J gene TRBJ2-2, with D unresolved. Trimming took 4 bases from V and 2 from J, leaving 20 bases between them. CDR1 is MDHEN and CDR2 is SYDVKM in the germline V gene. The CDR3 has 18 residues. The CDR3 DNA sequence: TGTGCCAGCAGTTCCACATCTTTGGGCAGAGTAAACACCGGGGAGCTGTTTTTT. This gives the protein CASSSTSLGRVNTGELFF.

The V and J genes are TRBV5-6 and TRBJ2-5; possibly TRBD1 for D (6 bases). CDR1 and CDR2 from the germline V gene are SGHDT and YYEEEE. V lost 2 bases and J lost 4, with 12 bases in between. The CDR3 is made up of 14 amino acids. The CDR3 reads CASSFRQGLETQYF. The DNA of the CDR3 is TGTGCCAGCAGCTTTAGGCAGGGGCTAGAGACCCAGTACTTC. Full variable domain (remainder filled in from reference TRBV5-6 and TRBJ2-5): DAGVTQSPTHLIKTRGQQVTLRCSPKSGHDTVSWYQQALGQGPQFIFQYYEEEERQRGNFPDRFSGHQFPNYSSELNVNALLLGDSALYLCASSFRQGLETQYFGPGTRLLVL.

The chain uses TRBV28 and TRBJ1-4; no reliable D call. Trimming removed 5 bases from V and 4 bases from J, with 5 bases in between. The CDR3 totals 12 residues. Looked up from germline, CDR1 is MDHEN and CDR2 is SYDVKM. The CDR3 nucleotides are TGTGCCAGCAGTCCGAGTAATGAAAAACTGTTTTTT. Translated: CASSPSNEKLFF.

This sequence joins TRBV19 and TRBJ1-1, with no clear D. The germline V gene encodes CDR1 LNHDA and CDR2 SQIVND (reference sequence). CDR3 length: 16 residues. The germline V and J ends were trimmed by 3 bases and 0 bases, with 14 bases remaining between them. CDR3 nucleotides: TGTGCCAGTAGTATGTTGTGGGCCGAGTTGAACACTGAAGCTTTCTTT. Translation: CASSMLWAELNTEAFF.

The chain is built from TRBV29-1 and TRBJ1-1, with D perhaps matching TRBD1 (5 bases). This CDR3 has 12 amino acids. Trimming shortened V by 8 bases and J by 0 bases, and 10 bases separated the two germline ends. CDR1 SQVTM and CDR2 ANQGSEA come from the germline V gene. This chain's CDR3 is CSFRALNTEAFF. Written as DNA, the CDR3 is TGCAGCTTCAGGGCCCTGAACACTGAAGCTTTCTTT.

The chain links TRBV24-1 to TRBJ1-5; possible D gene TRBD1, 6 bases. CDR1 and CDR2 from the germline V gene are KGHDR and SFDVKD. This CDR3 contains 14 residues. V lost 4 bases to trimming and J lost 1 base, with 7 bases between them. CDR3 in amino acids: CATSEGGSNQPQHF. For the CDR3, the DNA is TGTGCCACCAGTGAAGGGGGGAGCAATCAGCCCCAGCATTTT.

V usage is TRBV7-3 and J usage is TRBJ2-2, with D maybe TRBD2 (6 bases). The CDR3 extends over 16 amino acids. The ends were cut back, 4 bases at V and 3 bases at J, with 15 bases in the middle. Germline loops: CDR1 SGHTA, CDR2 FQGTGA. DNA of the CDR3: TGTGCCAGCAGCTCCTCTGCGGGGCGGTACACCGGGGAGCTGTTTTTT. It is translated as CASSSSAGRYTGELFF.

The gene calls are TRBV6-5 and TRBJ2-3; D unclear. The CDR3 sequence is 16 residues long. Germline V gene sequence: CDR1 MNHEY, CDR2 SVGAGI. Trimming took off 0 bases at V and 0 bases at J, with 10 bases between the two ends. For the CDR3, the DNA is TGTGCCAGCAGTTACTCCCCGGGTCCTAGCACAGATACGCAGTATTTT. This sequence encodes CASSYSPGPSTDTQYF.

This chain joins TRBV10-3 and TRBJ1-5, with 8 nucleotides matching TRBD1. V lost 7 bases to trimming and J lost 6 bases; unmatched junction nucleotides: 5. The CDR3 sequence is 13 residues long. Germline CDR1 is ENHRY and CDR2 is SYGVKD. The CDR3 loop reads CAITGGLGQPQHF. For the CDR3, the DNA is TGTGCCATCACAGGGGGCCTGGGTCAGCCCCAGCATTTT.

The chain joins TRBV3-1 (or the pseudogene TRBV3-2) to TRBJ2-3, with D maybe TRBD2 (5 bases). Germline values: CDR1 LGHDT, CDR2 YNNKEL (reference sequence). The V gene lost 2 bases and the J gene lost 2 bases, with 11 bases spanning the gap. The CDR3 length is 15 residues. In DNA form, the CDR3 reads TGTGCCAGCAGCCAAATCGGCGGGCTCACAGATACGCAGTATTTT. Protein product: CASSQIGGLTDTQYF.

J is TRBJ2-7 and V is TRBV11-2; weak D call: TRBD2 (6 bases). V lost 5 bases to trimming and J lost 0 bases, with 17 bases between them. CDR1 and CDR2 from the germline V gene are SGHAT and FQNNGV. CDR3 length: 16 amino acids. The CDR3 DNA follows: TGTGCCAGCAGCGCCTCACAAGCGCGGGGCTCCTACGAGCAGTACTTC. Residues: CASSASQARGSYEQYF.

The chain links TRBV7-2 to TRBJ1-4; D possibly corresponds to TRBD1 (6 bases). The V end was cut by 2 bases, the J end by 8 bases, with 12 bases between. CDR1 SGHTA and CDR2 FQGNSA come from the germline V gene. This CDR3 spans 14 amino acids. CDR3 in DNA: TGTGCCAGCAGCTTATCCGGGGGCAGGGAAAAACTGTTTTTT. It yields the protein CASSLSGGREKLFF. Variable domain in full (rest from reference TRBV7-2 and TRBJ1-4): GAGVSQSPSNKVTEKGKDVELRCDPISGHTALYWYRQSLGQGLEFLIYFQGNSAPDKSGLPSDRFSAERTGGSVSTLTIQRTQQEDSAVYLCASSLSGGREKLFFGSGTQLSVL.

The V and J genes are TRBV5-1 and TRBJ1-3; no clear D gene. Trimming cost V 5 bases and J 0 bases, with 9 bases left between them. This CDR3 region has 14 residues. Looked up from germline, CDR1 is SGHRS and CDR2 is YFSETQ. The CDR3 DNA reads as TGCGCCAGCAGGCCTTCCGGCTCTGGAAACACCATATATTTT. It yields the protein CASRPSGSGNTIYF. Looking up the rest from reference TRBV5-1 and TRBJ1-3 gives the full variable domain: KAGVTQTPRYLIKTRGQQVTLSCSPISGHRSVSWYQQTPGQGLQFLFEYFSETQRNKGNFPGRFSGRQFSNSRSEMNVSTLELGDSALYLCASRPSGSGNTIYFGEGSWLTVV.

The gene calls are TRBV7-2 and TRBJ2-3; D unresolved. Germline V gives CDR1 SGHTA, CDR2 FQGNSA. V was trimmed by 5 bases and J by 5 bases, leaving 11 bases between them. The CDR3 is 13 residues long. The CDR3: CASSPRVLDTQYF. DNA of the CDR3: TGTGCCAGCAGCCCAAGAGTGTTAGATACGCAGTATTTT.